Below are 2 T cell receptor beta chains sequenced from a single sample in a study of T cell clones after liver transplantation. Sequencing used immunoSEQ multiplex PCR; TCRdb keeps in-frame clones, though not all of them. The sample lists just over 80,000 clones, roughly 80% seen once, with less than 0.6% in the top ten. Sample: CD4+ T cells from blood, taken 45 to 47 months after liver transplant. All receptors come from a human patient who received a liver transplant. Some T cells may arise from the graft donor.

The chain employs TRBV19 and TRBJ2-7; the match to TRBD1 covers 7 bases. Germline lookup yields CDR1 LNHDA and CDR2 SQIVND (reference sequence). The CDR3 loop spans 14 amino acids. V shed 5 bases and J 3 bases; nucleotides not matched to a gene: 7. CDR3 DNA: TGTGCCAGTAGTCCTGGGACAGTCGTCTACGAGCAGTACTTC. Its translation: CASSPGTVVYEQYF.

J is TRBJ2-3 and V is TRBV2, with 9 bases lining up with TRBD2. The CDR3 has 15 amino acids. The V gene's germline CDR1 is SNHLY and CDR2 FYNNEI. Trimming took 1 base from V and 8 from J; bases not matched to a gene: 7. CDR3 nucleotides: TGTGCCAGCAGTGAAGGGACTAGCGCAAGAGGTACGCAGTATTTT. This gives the protein CASSEGTSARGTQYF.